Below are 16 T cell receptor beta chains sequenced from a single sample in a study of CD8+ T cells in alopecia areata. Extraction and reverse transcription of RNA yielded cDNA as the sequencing template. This table comes from immunoSEQ multiplex PCR, and its TCRdb copy is limited to in-frame clones, with some not included. The repertoire includes 150,000 to 200,000 clones, about 66% of them detected once, and about an eighth sits in the top ten. The sequencing here drew on CD8+ T cells sorted from blood, taken at week 0. These receptors originate from a human donor with alopecia areata.

CDR3 amino acids: CASSPGQGRGEQFF. The CDR3, as DNA: TGCGCCAGCAGCCCGGGACAGGGTAGGGGTGAGCAGTTCTTC. V usage is TRBV5-1 and J usage is TRBJ2-1, with 9 bases fitting TRBD1. CDR1 and CDR2 (germline): SGHRS, YFSETQ. Trimming removed 4 bases from V and 9 bases from J; junction bases left unmatched: 8. The CDR3 covers 14 residues.

This clone is medium-sized by share. The V gene is TRBV7-9, the J gene TRBJ2-1; TRBD2 matches at 9 bases. The CDR3 has 13 amino acids. Germline assignment: CDR1 SEHNR and CDR2 FQNEAQ (reference sequence). J gave up 10 bases and V 5 bases, and 6 bases lay outside the gene matches. Here the CDR3 reads CASSGSGGTEQFF. CDR3 DNA: TGTGCCAGCAGCGGAAGCGGGGGGACCGAGCAGTTCTTC.

This chain joins TRBV5-1 and TRBJ2-2; D is unresolved. V lost 0 bases to trimming and J lost 6 bases, with 3 bases between them. The germline V gene encodes CDR1 SGHRS and CDR2 YFSETQ. The CDR3 consists of 12 residues. As DNA, the CDR3 is TGCGCCAGCAGCTTGGAAGCCGGGGAGCTGTTTTTT. Its protein product is CASSLEAGELFF.

This chain connects TRBV2 to TRBJ2-1; 8 nucleotides match TRBD2. The CDR3 extends over 16 amino acids. Trimming cost V 7 bases and J 0 bases; bases outside gene matches: 8. In germline, CDR1 is SNHLY, CDR2 FYNNEI. CDR3 sequence: CASITRGGSSYNEQFF. Written as DNA, the CDR3 is TGTGCCAGCATTACCCGCGGGGGGAGCTCCTACAATGAGCAGTTCTTC.

CDR3 nucleotide sequence: TGTGCCAGTAGACCGTTAGGGGGGCCCTACACAGATACGCAGTATTTT. It yields the protein CASRPLGGPYTDTQYF. The V gene is TRBV7-9, the J gene TRBJ2-3; D is possibly TRBD1 or TRBD2 (6 bases each). The germline V gene encodes CDR1 SEHNR and CDR2 FQNEAQ (reference sequence). V was pared by 9 bases and J by 2 bases, with 21 bases between. This CDR3 spans 16 amino acids.

The V gene is TRBV27, the J gene TRBJ2-7; weak D call: TRBD2 (5 bases). The CDR3 consists of 13 residues. Between the trimmed V and J ends, which lost 2 bases and 4 bases, there was a span of 9 bases. The V gene's germline CDR1 is MNHEY and CDR2 SMNVEV (reference sequence). The CDR3 loop reads CASSLGSAYEQYF. CDR3 nucleotides: TGTGCCAGCAGTTTAGGGAGTGCGTACGAGCAGTACTTC.

The chain carries TRBV7-9 and TRBJ1-1; no clear D. The V and J ends lost 2 bases and 0 bases respectively, with 7 bases between them. This CDR3 region has 14 residues. The germline gives CDR1 SEHNR, CDR2 FQNEAQ (reference sequence). The CDR3 reads CASSLLKLNTEAFF. In DNA, the CDR3 is TGTGCCAGCAGCTTATTGAAACTGAACACTGAAGCTTTCTTT.

The rearrangement uses TRBV29-1 and TRBJ2-4; 9 nucleotides align to TRBD1. Germline-derived CDR1 and CDR2 are SQVTM and ANQGSEA. The CDR3 length is 20 residues. With V trimmed by 7 bases and J by 0 bases, 22 bases remained unmatched. CDR3 protein: CSAPQYRTGAKVLAKNIQYF. CDR3 sequence (DNA): TGCAGCGCTCCGCAATATAGGACAGGGGCCAAAGTGCTAGCCAAAAACATTCAGTACTTC.

In nucleotides, the CDR3 is TGTGCCAGCAGTGCAGGGACCACTGAAGCTTTCTTT. As protein: CASSAGTTEAFF. The V call is TRBV9, the J call TRBJ1-1, with D maybe TRBD1 (5 bases). The CDR3 covers 12 residues. CDR1 and CDR2 (germline): SGDLS, YYNGEE. The germline V and J ends were trimmed by 5 bases and 4 bases, with 9 bases remaining between them. The full variable domain, with the rest looked up from reference TRBV9 and TRBJ1-1, is DSGVTQTPKHLITATGQRVTLRCSPRSGDLSVYWYQQSLDQGLQFLIQYYNGEERAKGNILERFSAQQFPDLHSELNLSSLELGDSALYFCASSAGTTEAFFGQGTRLTVV.

V gene TRBV5-6 combines with J gene TRBJ2-7; a possible D gene is TRBD1 (5 bases). Germline V gene lookup returns CDR1 SGHDT and CDR2 YYEEEE. CDR3 length: 14 residues. Trimming shortened V by 4 bases and J by 3 bases, and 14 bases separated the two germline ends. CDR3 residues: CASSGPGSDYEQYF. The DNA of the CDR3 is TGTGCCAGCAGCGGTCCAGGGTCCGACTACGAGCAGTACTTC.

The J gene is TRBJ1-6, the V gene TRBV7-9; D not certain. The length of the CDR3 is 15 residues. The germline V gene has CDR1 SEHNR and CDR2 FQNEAQ (reference sequence). V gave up 4 bases and J gave up 3 bases, with 10 bases separating them. This CDR3 is CASSSTEDYNSPLHF. The CDR3 DNA is TGTGCCAGCAGCTCAACAGAGGACTATAATTCACCCCTCCACTTT.

The chain recombines TRBV6-1 with TRBJ2-1; D is unresolved. Germline V lookup: CDR1 MNHNS, CDR2 SASEGT. The V and J ends lost 3 bases and 0 bases respectively, with 6 bases between them. The CDR3 runs 14 residues. The CDR3 loop reads CASSDQSSYNEQFF. CDR3 nucleotides: TGTGCCAGCAGTGACCAGAGCTCCTACAATGAGCAGTTCTTC.

This rearrangement joins TRBV29-1 to TRBJ2-1; D gene unclear. V lost 3 bases to trimming and J lost 3 bases, with 9 bases between them. The CDR3 extends over 13 amino acids. Germline V gene data show CDR1 as SQVTM and CDR2 as ANQGSEA. CDR3 amino acids: CSVDFGFYNEQFF. The CDR3 region has the DNA TGCAGCGTTGACTTTGGTTTCTACAATGAGCAGTTCTTC.

The chain recombines TRBV10-1 with TRBJ1-1; possible D gene TRBD1, 5 bases. The V end lost 2 bases, the J end lost 6 bases, and 13 bases lay between the germline ends. The length of the CDR3 is 14 residues. Germline V gives CDR1 WNHNN, CDR2 SYGVQD (reference sequence). The CDR3 protein is CASSERVSGAEAFF. In nucleotides, the CDR3 is TGCGCCAGCAGTGAGCGGGTATCGGGGGCTGAAGCTTTCTTT.

This rearrangement joins TRBV30 to TRBJ1-5; 7 nucleotides match TRBD1. The V and J ends lost 2 bases and 4 bases, in that order; junction bases with no gene match: 5. The CDR3 length is 14 residues. CDR1 and CDR2 (germline): GTSNPN, SVGIG (reference sequence). CDR3 coding DNA: TGTGCCTGGAGTCCAGGGACAGCGAATCAGCCCCAGCATTTT. Amino acid sequence: CAWSPGTANQPQHF. The variable domain in full, completed from reference TRBV30 and TRBJ1-5, reads SQTIHQWPATLVQPVGSPLSLECTVEGTSNPNLYWYRQAAGRGLQLLFYSVGIGQISSEVPQNLSASRPQDRQFILSSKKLLLSDSGFYLCAWSPGTANQPQHFGDGTRLSIL.

The V gene is TRBV9, the J gene TRBJ2-3; D ambiguous. V was shortened by 0 bases and J by 2 bases, with 10 bases between the two germline ends. Per the germline V gene, CDR1 is SGDLS and CDR2 is YYNGEE. The CDR3 has 15 residues. CDR3: CASSVGLTNTDTQYF. The CDR3 region has the DNA TGTGCCAGCAGCGTAGGTCTAACTAACACAGATACGCAGTATTTT.